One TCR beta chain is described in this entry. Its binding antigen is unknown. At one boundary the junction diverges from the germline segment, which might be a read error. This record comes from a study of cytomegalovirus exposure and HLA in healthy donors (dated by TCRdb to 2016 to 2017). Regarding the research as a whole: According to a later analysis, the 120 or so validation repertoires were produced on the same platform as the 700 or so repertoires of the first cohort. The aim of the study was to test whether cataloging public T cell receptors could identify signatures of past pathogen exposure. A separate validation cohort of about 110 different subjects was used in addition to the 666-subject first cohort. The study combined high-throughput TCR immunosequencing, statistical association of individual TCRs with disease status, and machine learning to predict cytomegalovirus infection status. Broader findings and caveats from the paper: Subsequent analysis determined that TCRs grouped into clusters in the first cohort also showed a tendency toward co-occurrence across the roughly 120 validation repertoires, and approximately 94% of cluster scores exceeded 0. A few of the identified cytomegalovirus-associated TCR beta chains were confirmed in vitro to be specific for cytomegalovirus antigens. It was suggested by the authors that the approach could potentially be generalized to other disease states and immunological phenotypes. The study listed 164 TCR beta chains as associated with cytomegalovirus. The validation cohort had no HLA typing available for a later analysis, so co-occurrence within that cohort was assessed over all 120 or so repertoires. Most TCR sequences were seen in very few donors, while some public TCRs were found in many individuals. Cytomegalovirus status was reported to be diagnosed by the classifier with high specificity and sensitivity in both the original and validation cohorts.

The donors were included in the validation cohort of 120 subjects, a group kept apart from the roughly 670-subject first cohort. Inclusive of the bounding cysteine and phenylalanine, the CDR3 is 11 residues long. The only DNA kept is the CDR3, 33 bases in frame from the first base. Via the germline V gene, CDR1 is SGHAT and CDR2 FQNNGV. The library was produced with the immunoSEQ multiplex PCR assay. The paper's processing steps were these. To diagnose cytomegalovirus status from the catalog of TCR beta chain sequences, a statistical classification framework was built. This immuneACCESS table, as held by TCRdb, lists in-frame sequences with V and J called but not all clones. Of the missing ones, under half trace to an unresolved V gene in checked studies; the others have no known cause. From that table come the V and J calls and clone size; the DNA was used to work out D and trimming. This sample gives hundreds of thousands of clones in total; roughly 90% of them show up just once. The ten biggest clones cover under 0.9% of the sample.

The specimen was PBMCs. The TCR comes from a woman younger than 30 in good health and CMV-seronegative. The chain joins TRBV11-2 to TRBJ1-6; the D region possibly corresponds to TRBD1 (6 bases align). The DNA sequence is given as TGTGCCAGCACCTTACAGGGCCACCTCCACTTT. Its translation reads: CASTLQGHLHF.